The present entry profiles one T cell receptor beta chain with its context. The germline gives CDR1 SGHRS, CDR2 YFSETQ. V was shortened by 0 bases and J by 2 bases, with 9 bases between the two germline ends. The CDR3 consists of 15 residues. The data were taken from a study of cytomegalovirus exposure and HLA in healthy donors. Libraries were prepared by immunoSEQ multiplex PCR; TCRdb keeps only in-frame clonotypes and omits some of them. The table has tens of thousands of clones, around 94% seen once. Sequences were obtained from PBMCs. The clonotype originates from a woman aged 18-29 years in good health and CMV-seropositive. The gene calls are TRBV5-1 and TRBJ1-3, with TRBD1 as a possible D gene (5 bases). As DNA, the CDR3 is TGCGCCAGCAGCTTGGCCCAGGGTACTGGAAACACCATATATTTT. Its protein is CASSLAQGTGNTIYF.